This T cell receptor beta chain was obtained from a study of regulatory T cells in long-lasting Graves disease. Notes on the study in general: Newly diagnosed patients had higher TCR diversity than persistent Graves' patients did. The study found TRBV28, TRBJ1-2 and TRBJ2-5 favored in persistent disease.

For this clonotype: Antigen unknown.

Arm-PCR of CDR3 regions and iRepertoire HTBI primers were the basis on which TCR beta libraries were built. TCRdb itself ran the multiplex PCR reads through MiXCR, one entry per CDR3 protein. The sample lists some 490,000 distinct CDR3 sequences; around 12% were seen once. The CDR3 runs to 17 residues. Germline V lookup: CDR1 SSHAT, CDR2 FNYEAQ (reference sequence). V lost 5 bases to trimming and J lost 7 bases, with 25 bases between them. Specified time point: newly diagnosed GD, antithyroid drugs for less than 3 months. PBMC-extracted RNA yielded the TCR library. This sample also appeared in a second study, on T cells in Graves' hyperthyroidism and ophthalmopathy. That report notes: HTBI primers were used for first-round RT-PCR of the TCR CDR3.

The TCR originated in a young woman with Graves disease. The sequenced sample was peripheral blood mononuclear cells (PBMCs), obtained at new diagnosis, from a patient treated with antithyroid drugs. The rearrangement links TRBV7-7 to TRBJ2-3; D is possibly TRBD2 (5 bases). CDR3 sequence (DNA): TGTGCCAGCAGCGTCACTAGGGCCGGGGTAGCGTGGAATACGCAGTATTTT. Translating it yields CASSVTRAGVAWNTQYF.